This T cell receptor (beta chain) was captured by sequencing in a study of human T cells and chemical hapten exposure. Time point meaning: patch test 2, 6 weeks after DPC sensitization. Treatment described: therapeutic diphenylcyclopropenone sensitization with weekly scalp DPC. Individual cDNA molecules received unique molecular identifiers in the library. TCRdb reanalysed the RACE reads using MiXCR and keeps one entry per CDR3 protein. The sample contains about 380,000 distinct CDR3 sequences, about 6% of which appear only once. Study results and caveats: High-frequency TCRs, those above 1 in 1000, stayed the same after DPC sensitization.

V lost 4 bases to trimming and J lost 6 bases; unmatched junction nucleotides: 13. The CDR3 runs to 16 residues. Germline CDR1 SGHNT, CDR2 YYREEE (reference sequence). This clonotype was counted at least ten times. The antigen is not known. The V gene is TRBV5-4, the J gene TRBJ2-1, with 7 bases lining up with TRBD1. The receptor's source is a woman in her late teens or twenties with alopecia areata. Some clones in this sample may be carry-over from other donors' samples. The input for sequencing was whole blood, taken in connection with sensitization to the hapten diphenylcyclopropenone (DPC). CDR3 residues: CASSPQMDRRANEQFF. DNA for the CDR3: TGTGCCAGCAGCCCCCAGATGGACAGGCGGGCCAATGAGCAGTTCTTC.